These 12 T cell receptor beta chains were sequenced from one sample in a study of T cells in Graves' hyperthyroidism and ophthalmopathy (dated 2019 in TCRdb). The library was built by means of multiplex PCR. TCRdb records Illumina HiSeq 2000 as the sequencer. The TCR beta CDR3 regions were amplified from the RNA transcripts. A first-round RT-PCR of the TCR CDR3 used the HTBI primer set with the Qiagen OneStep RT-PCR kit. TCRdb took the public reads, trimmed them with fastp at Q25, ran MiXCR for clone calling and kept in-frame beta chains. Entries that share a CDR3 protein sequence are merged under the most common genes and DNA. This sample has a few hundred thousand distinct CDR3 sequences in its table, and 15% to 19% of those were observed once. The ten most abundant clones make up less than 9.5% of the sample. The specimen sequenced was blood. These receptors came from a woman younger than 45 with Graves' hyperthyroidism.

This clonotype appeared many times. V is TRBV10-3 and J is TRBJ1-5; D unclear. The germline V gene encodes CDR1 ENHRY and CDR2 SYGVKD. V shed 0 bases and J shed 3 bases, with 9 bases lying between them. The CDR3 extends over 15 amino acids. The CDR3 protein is CAISESGKDNQPQHF. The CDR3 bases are TGTGCCATCAGTGAGTCGGGAAAGGACAATCAGCCCCAGCATTTT.

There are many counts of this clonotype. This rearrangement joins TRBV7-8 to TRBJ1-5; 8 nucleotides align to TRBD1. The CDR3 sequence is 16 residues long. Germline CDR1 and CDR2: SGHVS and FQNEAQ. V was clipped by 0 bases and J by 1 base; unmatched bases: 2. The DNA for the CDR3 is TGTGCCAGCAGCTTAGCGGCAGGGGGCAGCAATCAGCCCCAGCATTTT. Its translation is CASSLAAGGSNQPQHF.

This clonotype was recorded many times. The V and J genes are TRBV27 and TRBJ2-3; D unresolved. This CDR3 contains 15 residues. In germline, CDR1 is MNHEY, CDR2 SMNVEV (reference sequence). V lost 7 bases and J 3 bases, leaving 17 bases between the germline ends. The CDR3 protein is CASTSYGPRTDTQYF. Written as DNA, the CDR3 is TGTGCCAGCACGTCCTATGGACCTAGGACAGATACGCAGTATTTT.

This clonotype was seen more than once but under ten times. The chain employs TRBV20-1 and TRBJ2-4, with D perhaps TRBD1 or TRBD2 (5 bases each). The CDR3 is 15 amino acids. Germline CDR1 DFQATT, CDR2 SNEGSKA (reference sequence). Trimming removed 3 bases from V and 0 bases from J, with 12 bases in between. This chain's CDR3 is CSASLGPLAKNIQYF. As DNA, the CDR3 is TGCAGTGCTAGCTTGGGACCTCTAGCCAAAAACATTCAGTACTTC.

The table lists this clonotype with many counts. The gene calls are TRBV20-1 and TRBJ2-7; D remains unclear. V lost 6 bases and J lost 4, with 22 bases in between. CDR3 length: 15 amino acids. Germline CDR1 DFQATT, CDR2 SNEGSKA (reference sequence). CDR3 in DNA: TGCAGTGCAAGACCTCTAAAATCCGACCTTTACGAGCAGTACTTC. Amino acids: CSARPLKSDLYEQYF.

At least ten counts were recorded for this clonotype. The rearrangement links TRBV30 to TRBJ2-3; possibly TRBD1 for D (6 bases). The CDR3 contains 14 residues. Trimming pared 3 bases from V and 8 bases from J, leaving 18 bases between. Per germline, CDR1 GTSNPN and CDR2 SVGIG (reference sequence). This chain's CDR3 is CAWSGQRIVITQYF. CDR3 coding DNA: TGTGCCTGGAGCGGACAGAGAATCGTGATTACGCAGTATTTT.

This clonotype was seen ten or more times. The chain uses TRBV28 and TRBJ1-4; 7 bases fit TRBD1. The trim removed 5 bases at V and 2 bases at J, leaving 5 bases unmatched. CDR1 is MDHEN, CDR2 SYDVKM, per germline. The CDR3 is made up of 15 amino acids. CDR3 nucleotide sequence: TGTGCCAGCAGTCCCCAGACAGGGACTAATGAAAAACTGTTTTTT. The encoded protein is CASSPQTGTNEKLFF.

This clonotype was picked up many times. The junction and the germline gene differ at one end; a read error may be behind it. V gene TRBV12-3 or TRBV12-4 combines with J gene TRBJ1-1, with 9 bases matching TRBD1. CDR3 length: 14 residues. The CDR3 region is CAGSLQGAYTEAFF. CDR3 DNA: TGTGCCGGCAGTCTACAGGGGGCGTACACTGAAGCTTTCTTT.

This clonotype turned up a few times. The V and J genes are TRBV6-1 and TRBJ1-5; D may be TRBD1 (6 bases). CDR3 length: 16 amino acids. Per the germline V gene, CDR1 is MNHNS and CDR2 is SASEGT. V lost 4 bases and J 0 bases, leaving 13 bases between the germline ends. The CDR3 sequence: CASSGQGHNSNQPQHF. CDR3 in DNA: TGTGCCAGCAGTGGCCAGGGGCACAATAGCAATCAGCCCCAGCATTTT.

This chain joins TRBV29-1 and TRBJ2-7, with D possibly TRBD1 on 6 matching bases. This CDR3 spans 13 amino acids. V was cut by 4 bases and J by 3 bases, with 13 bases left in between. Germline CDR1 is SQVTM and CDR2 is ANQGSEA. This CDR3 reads CSVATGSGYEQYF. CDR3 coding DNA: TGCAGCGTTGCAACAGGGTCGGGCTACGAGCAGTACTTC.

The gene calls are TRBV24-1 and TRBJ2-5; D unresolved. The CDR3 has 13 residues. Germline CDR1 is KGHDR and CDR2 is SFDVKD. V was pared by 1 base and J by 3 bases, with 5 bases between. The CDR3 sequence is CATSDLLEETQYF. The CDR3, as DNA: TGTGCCACCAGTGATTTACTCGAAGAGACCCAGTACTTC.

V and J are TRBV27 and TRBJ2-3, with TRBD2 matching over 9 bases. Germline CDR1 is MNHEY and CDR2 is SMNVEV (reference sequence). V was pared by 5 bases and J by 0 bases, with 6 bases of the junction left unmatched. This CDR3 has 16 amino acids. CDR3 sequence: CASSTTSGRSTDTQYF. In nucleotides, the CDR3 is TGTGCCAGCAGTACAACTAGCGGGCGTAGCACAGATACGCAGTATTTT.